This T cell receptor beta chain derives from a study of cytomegalovirus exposure and HLA in healthy donors. Findings and caveats of the study: Accurate HLA-A and HLA-B prediction from TCR beta sequences was reported for most subjects.

The PCR contained 60 Vbeta and 13 Jbeta primers. The method was immunoSEQ multiplex PCR; TCRdb's version includes in-frame clones alone and lacks a portion of them. The sample includes approximately 180,000 clones. The length of the CDR3 is 17 residues. CDR1 and CDR2 from the germline V gene are SGHRS and YFSETQ. Trimming cost V 4 bases and J 7 bases; bases outside gene matches: 19. Unrecorded immune exposure was likely among donors, who were nominally healthy when sampled. Comment on this clone: The antigen is undetermined.

The sample consisted of PBMCs. The TCR comes from a man in his thirties or forties in good health and CMV-seronegative. This chain uses TRBV5-1 with TRBJ1-1; TRBD1 aligns across 7 bases. CDR3 coding DNA: TGCGCCAGCAGCCTCCGGGACAGACATGATTTAATAGGTGAAGCTTTCTTT. It codes for CASSLRDRHDLIGEAFF. Together with reference TRBV5-1 and TRBJ1-1, the CDR3 gives the full variable domain: KAGVTQTPRYLIKTRGQQVTLSCSPISGHRSVSWYQQTPGQGLQFLFEYFSETQRNKGNFPGRFSGRQFSNSRSEMNVSTLELGDSALYLCASSLRDRHDLIGEAFFGQGTRLTVV.